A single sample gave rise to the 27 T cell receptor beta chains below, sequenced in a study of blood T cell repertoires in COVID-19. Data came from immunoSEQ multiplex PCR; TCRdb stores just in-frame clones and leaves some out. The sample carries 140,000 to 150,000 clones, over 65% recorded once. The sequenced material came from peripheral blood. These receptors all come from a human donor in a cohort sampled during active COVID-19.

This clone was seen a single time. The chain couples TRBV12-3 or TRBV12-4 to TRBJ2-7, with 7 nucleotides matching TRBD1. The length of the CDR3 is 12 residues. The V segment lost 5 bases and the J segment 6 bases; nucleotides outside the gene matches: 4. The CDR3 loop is CASSLTGFEQYF. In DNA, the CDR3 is TGTGCCAGCAGTCTGACAGGGTTCGAGCAGTACTTC.

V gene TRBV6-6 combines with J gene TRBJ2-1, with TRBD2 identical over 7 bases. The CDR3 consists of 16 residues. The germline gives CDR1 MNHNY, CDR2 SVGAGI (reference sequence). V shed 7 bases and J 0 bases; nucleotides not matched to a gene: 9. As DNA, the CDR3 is TGTGCCAGCATTCCTCGGGGAGGGAGCTCCTACAATGAGCAGTTCTTC. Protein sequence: CASIPRGGSSYNEQFF.

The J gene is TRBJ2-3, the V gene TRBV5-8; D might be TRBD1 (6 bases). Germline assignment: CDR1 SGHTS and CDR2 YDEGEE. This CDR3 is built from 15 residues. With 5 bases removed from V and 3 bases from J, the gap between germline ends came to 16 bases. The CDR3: CASSRTAIWTDTQYF. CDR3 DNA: TGTGCCAGCAGTCGGACAGCTATTTGGACAGATACGCAGTATTTT.

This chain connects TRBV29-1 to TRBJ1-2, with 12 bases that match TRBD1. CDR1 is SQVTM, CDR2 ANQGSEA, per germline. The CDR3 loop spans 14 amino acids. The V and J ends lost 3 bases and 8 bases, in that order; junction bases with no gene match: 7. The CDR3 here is CSVEAGQGASGYTF. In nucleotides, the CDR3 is TGCAGCGTTGAGGCGGGACAGGGGGCTTCCGGCTACACCTTC.

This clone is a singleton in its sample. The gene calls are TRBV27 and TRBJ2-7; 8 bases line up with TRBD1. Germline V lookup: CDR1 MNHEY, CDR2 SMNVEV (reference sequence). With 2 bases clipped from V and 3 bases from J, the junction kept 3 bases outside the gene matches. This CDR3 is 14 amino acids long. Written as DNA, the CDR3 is TGTGCCAGCAGTTTAGGACAGGGCATCTACGAGCAGTACTTC. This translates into CASSLGQGIYEQYF.

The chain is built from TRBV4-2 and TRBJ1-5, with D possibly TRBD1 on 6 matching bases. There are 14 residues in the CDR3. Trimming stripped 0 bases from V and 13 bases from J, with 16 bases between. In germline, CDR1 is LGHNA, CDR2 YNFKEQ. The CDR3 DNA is TGTGCCAGCAGCCAAGATCCAGGGGCAGGGCCTCAGCATTTT. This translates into CASSQDPGAGPQHF.

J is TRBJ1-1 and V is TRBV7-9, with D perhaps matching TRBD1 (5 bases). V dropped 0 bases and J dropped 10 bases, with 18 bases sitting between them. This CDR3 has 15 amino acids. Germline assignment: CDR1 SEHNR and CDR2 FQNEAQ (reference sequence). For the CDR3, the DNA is TGTGCCAGCAGCTTAGCGGGTGGGAGGTTTCAGGGAGCTTTCTTT. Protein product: CASSLAGGRFQGAFF.

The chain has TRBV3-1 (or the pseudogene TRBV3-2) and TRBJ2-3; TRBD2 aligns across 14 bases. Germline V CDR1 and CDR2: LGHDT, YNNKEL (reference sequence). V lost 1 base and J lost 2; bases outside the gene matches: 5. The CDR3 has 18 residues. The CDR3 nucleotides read TGTGCCAGCAGCCAAGGCCGACTAGCGGGGGGGATCACAGATACGCAGTATTTT. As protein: CASSQGRLAGGITDTQYF.

CDR3 DNA: TGTGCCAGCCGGGACAGGGGTGATGAGCAGTTCTTC. Translating gives CASRDRGDEQFF. This chain links TRBV19 with TRBJ2-1, with 10 bases that match TRBD1. Germline-derived CDR1 and CDR2 are LNHDA and SQIVND (reference sequence). The V and J ends lost 9 bases and 8 bases, in that order; junction bases with no gene match: 4. This CDR3 has 12 residues.

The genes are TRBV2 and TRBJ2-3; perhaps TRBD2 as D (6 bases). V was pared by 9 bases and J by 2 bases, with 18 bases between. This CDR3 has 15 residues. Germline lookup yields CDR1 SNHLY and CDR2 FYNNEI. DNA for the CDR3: TGTGCCAGATCGGGGGAGCCTCGGCCCACAGATACGCAGTATTTT. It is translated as CARSGEPRPTDTQYF. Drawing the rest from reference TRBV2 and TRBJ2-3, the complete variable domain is EPEVTQTPSHQVTQMGQEVILRCVPISNHLYFYWYRQILGQKVEFLVSFYNNEISEKSEIFDDQFSVERPDGSNFTLKIRSTKLEDSAMYFCARSGEPRPTDTQYFGPGTRLTVL.

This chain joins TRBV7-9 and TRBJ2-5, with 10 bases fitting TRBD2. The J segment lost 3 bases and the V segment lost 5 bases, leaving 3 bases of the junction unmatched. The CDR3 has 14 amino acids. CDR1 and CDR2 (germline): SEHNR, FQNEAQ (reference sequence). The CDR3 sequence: CASSPGLAEETQYF. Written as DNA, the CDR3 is TGTGCCAGCAGCCCTGGACTAGCGGAAGAGACCCAGTACTTC.

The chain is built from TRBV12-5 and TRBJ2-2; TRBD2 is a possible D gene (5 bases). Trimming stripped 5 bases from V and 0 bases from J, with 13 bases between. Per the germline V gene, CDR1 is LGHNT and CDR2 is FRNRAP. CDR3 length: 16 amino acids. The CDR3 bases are TGTGCTAGTGGTCCCCCGGGAAGGGCGAACACCGGGGAGCTGTTTTTT. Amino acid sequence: CASGPPGRANTGELFF. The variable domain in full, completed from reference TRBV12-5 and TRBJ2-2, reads DARVTQTPRHKVTEMGQEVTMRCQPILGHNTVFWYRQTMMQGLELLAYFRNRAPLDDSGMPKDRFSAEMPDATLATLKIQPSEPRDSAVYFCASGPPGRANTGELFFGEGSRLTVL.

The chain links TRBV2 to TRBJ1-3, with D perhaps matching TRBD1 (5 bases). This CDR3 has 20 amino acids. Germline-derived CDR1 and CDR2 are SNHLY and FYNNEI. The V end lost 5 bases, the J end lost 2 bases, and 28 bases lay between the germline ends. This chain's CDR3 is CASSKTHPFTGPNPGNTIYF. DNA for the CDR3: TGTGCCAGCAGTAAGACCCACCCATTCACAGGTCCCAATCCTGGAAACACCATATATTTT.

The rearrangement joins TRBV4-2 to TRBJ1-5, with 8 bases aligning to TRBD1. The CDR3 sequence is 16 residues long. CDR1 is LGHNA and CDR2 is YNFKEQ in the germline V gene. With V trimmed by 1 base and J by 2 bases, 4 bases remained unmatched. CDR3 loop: CASSQAPGQGNQPQHF. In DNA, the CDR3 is TGTGCCAGCAGCCAAGCCCCGGGACAGGGCAATCAGCCCCAGCATTTT.

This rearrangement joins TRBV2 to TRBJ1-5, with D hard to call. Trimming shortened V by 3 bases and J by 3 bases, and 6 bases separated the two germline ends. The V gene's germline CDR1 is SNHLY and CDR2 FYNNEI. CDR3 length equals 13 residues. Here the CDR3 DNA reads TGTGCCAGCAGTGATCGAGTCAATCAGCCCCAGCATTTT. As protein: CASSDRVNQPQHF.

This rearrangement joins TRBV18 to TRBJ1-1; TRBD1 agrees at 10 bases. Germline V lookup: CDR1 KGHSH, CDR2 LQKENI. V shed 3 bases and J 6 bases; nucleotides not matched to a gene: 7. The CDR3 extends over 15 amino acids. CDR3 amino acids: CASSPRQGAEAEAFF. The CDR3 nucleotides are TGTGCCAGCTCACCTAGACAGGGGGCGGAGGCTGAAGCTTTCTTT.

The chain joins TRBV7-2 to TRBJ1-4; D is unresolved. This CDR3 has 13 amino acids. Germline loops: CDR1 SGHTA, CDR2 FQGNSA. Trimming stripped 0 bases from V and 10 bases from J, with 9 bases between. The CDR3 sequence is CASSLAREPKLFF. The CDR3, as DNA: TGTGCCAGCAGCTTAGCCCGGGAACCAAAACTGTTTTTT.

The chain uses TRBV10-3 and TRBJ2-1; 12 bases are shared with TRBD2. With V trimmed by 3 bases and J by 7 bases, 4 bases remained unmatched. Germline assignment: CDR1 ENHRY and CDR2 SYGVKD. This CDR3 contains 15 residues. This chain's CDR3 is CAISDLAGGYNEQFF. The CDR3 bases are TGTGCCATCAGTGACCTAGCGGGGGGGTATAATGAGCAGTTCTTC.

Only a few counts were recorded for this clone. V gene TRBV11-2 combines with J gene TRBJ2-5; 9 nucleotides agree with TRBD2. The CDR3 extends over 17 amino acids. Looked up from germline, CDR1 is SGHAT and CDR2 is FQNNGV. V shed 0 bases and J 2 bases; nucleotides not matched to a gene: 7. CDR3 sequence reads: CASSLDERGASQETQYF. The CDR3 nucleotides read TGTGCCAGCAGCTTAGATGAGCGGGGGGCGAGTCAAGAGACCCAGTACTTC.

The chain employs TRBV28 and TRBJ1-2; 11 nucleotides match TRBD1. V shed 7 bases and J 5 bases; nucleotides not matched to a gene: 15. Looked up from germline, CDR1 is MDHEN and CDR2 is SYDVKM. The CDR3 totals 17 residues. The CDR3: CASTPPSGQGALYGYTF. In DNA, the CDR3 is TGTGCCAGCACCCCCCCCTCCGGACAGGGGGCTCTATATGGCTACACCTTC.

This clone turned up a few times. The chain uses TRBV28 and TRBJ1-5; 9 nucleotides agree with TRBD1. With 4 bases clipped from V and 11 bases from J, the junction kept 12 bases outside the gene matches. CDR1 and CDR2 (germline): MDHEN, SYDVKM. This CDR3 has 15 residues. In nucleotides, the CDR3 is TGTGCCAGCAGTTCCTCGGGACAGGGACTTTCGGCCCAGCATTTT. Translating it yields CASSSSGQGLSAQHF. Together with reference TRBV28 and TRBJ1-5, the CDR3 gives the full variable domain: DVKVTQSSRYLVKRTGEKVFLECVQDMDHENMFWYRQDPGLGLRLIYFSYDVKMKEKGDIPEGYSVSREKKERFSLILESASTNQTSMYLCASSSSGQGLSAQHFGDGTRLSIL.

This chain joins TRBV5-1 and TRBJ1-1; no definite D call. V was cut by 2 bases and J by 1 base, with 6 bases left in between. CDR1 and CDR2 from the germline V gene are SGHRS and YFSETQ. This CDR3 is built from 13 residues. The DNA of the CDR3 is TGCGCCAGCAGCTTACAGAGGAACACTGAAGCTTTCTTT. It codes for CASSLQRNTEAFF. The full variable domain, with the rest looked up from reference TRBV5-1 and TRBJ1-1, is KAGVTQTPRYLIKTRGQQVTLSCSPISGHRSVSWYQQTPGQGLQFLFEYFSETQRNKGNFPGRFSGRQFSNSRSEMNVSTLELGDSALYLCASSLQRNTEAFFGQGTRLTVV.

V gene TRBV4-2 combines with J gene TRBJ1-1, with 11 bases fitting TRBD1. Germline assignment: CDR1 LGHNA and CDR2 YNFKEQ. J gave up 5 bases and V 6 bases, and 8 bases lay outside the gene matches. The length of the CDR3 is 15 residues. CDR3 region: CASSTPGTGGTEAFF. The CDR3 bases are TGTGCCAGCAGTACTCCCGGGACAGGGGGAACTGAAGCTTTCTTT.

The CDR3 coding sequence is TGCGCCAGCAGTCAATCCCGGGACAGGGGGCATGGCTACACCTTC. This translates into CASSQSRDRGHGYTF. The chain couples TRBV23-1 to TRBJ1-2, with 12 bases aligning to TRBD1. TRBV23-1 is recorded as an ORF, its role being uncertain. V lost 0 bases, J lost 6 bases, and 2 bases stayed unmatched. The CDR3 extends over 15 amino acids.

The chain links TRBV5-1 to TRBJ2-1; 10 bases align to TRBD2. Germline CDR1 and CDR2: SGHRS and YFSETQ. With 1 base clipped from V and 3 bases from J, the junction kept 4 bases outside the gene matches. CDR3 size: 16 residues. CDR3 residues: CASSLLAGEYYNEQFF. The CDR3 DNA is TGCGCCAGCAGCTTGCTAGCGGGAGAGTACTACAATGAGCAGTTCTTC.

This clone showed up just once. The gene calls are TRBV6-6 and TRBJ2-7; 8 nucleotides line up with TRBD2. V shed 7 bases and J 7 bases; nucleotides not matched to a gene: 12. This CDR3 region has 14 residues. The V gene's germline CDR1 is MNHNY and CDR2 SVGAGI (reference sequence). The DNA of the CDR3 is TGTGCCAGCACCACTTCAGGACTAGCACGGGAGCAGTACGTC. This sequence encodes CASTTSGLAREQYV.

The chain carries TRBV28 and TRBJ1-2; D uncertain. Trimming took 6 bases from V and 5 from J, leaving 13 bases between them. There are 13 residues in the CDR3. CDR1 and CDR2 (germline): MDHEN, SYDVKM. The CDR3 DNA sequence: TGTGCCAGCAGGCCGGAGGCTTGGTATGGCTACACCTTC. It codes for CASRPEAWYGYTF.